Below, one TCR beta chain is given with its context. Its antigen is currently unknown. Germline loops: CDR1 SGHDN, CDR2 FVKESK. V trimming: 3 bases; J trimming: 5 bases; junction bases outside the gene matches: 8. The CDR3 runs to 15 residues. The record originates from a study of cytomegalovirus exposure and HLA in healthy donors. Study outcomes and limitations: Later analysis identified over 15,000 TCR beta sequences associated with HLA alleles, using a false discovery rate threshold of 0.05. Among TCR beta chains, those listed as cytomegalovirus-associated numbered some 160. Being indistinguishable, some V segments were excluded, TRBV6-2 and TRBV6-3 among them.

The study ran its PCR with 60 Vbeta and 13 Jbeta primers. TCRdb's copy holds only in-frame clones and misses some; the assay was immunoSEQ multiplex PCR. The table lists about 160,000 clones, approximately 72% of them singletons. This receptor was obtained from a man aged 40-50 years in good health and CMV-seropositive. The chain is built from TRBV14 and TRBJ1-2; 8 positions agree with TRBD1. Sequenced sample: PBMCs. The CDR3 loop reads CASSHLGTGGYGYTF. The CDR3 region has the DNA TGTGCCAGCAGCCACCTAGGGACAGGAGGTTATGGCTACACCTTC.